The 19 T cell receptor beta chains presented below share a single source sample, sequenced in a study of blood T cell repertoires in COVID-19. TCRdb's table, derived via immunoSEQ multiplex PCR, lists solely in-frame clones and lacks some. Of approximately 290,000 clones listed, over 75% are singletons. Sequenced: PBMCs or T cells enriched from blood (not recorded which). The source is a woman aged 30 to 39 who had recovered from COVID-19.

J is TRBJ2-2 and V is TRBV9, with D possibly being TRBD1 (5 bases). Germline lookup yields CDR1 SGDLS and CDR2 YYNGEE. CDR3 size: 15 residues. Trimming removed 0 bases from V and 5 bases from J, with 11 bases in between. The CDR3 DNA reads TGTGCCAGCAGCGTAGCTACTCAGGGAACCGGGGAGCTGTTTTTT. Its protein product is CASSVATQGTGELFF.

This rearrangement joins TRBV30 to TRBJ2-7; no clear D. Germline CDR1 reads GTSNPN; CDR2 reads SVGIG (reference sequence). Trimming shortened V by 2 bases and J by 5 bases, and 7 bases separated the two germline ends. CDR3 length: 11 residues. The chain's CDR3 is CAWSSANEQYF. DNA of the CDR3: TGTGCCTGGAGTAGCGCCAACGAGCAGTACTTC. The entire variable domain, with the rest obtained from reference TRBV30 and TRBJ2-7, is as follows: SQTIHQWPATLVQPVGSPLSLECTVEGTSNPNLYWYRQAAGRGLQLLFYSVGIGQISSEVPQNLSASRPQDRQFILSSKKLLLSDSGFYLCAWSSANEQYFGPGTRLTVT.

CDR3 in amino acids: CASRLTEDTQYF. CDR3 in DNA: TGCGCCAGCAGGCTGACTGAAGATACGCAGTATTTT. The chain has TRBV5-1 and TRBJ2-3; D unresolved. There are 12 residues in the CDR3. The V gene lost 5 bases and the J gene lost 5 bases, with 9 bases spanning the gap. Looked up from germline, CDR1 is SGHRS and CDR2 is YFSETQ.

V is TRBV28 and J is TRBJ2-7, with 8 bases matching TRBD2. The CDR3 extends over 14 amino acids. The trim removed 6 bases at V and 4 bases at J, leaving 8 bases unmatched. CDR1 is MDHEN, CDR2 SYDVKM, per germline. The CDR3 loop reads CASSPGGPIYEQYF. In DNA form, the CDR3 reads TGTGCCAGCAGCCCGGGAGGGCCGATATACGAGCAGTACTTC.

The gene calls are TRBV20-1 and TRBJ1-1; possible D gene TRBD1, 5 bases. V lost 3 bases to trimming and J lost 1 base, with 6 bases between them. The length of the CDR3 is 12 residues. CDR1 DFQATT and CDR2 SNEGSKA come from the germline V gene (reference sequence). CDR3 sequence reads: CSASRGNTEAFF. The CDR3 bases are TGCAGTGCTAGTAGGGGGAACACTGAAGCTTTCTTT.

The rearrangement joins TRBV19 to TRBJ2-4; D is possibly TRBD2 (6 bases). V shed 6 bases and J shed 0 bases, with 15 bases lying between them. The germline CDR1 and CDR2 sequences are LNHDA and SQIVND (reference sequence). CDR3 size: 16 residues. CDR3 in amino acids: CASSAPEGLAKNIQYF. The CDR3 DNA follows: TGTGCCAGTAGCGCCCCGGAGGGTCTAGCCAAAAACATTCAGTACTTC.

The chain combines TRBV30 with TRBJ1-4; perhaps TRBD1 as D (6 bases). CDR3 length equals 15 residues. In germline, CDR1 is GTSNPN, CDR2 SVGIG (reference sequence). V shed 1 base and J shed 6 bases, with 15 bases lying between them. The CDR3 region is CAWSAKGGSHEKLFF. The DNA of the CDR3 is TGTGCCTGGAGTGCCAAGGGGGGGTCTCATGAAAAACTGTTTTTT. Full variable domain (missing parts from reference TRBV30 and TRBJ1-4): SQTIHQWPATLVQPVGSPLSLECTVEGTSNPNLYWYRQAAGRGLQLLFYSVGIGQISSEVPQNLSASRPQDRQFILSSKKLLLSDSGFYLCAWSAKGGSHEKLFFGSGTQLSVL.

As DNA, the CDR3 is TGTGCCAGCAGTTACGATCAGGGCTTCTTGGACACTGAAGCTTTCTTT. Translation gives CASSYDQGFLDTEAFF. The chain uses TRBV6-5 and TRBJ1-1, with D perhaps matching TRBD1 (5 bases). The V gene's germline CDR1 is MNHEY and CDR2 SVGAGI. This CDR3 contains 16 residues. Deletions cut 2 bases from V and 3 bases from J, with 16 bases between.

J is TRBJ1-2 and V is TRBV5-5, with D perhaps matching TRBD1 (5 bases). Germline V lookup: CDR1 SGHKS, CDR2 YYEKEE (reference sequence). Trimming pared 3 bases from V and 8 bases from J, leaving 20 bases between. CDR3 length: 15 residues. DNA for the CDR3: TGTGCCAGCAGCTGGGAGCGGGACTTAAATCGAGGCTACACCTTC. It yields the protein CASSWERDLNRGYTF.

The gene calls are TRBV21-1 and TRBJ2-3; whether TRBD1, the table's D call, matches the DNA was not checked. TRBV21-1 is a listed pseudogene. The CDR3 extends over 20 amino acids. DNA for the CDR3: TGTGCCAGCAGCATCCAGGGATGGGACAGGGAGGGCTTGGGCACAGATACGCAGTATTTT. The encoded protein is CASSIQGWDREGLGTDTQYF.

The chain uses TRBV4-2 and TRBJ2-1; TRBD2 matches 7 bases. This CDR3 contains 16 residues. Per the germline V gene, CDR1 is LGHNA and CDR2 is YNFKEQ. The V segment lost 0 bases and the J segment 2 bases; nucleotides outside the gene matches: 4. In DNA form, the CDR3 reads TGTGCCAGCAGCCAAGACTCGGGGAGGGCCTACAATGAGCAGTTCTTC. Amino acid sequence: CASSQDSGRAYNEQFF.

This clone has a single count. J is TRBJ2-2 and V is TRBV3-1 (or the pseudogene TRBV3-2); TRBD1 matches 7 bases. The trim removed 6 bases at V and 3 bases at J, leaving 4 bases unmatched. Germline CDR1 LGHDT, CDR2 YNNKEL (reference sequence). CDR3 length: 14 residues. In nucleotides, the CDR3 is TGTGCCAGCAGGCAGGGGGAGTACACCGGGGAGCTGTTTTTT. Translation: CASRQGEYTGELFF.

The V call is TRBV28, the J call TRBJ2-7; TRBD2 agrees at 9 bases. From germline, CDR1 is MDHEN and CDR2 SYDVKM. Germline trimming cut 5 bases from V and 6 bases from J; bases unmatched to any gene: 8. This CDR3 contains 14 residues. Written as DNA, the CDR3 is TGTGCCAGCAGTGCATTAGCGGGAGCCCTCGAGCAGTACTTC. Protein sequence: CASSALAGALEQYF.

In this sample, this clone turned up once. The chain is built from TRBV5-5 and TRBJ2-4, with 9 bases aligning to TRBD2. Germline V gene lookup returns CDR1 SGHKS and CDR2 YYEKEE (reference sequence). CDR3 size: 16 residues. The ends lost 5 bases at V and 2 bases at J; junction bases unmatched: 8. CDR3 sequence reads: CASRGSGSVTKNIQYF. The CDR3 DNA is TGTGCCAGCAGGGGTAGCGGGAGCGTTACCAAAAACATTCAGTACTTC.

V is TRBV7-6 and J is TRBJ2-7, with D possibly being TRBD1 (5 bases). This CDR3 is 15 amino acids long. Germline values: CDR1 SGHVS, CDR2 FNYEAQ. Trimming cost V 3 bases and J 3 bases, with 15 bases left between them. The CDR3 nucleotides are TGTGCCAGCAGCTTGGGGCCAACAGCGATCTACGAGCAGTACTTC. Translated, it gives CASSLGPTAIYEQYF.

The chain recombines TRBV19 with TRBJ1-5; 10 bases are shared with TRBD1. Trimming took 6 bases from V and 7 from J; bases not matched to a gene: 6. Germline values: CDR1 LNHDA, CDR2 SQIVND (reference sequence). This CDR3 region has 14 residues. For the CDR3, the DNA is TGTGCCAGTAGCGGACAGGGGGGAGGACAGCCCCAGCATTTT. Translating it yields CASSGQGGGQPQHF.

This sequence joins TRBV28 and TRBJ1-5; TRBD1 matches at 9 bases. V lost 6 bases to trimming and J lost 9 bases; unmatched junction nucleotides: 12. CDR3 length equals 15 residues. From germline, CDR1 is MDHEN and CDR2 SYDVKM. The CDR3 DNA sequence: TGTGCCAGCAGGCCCTCCGGGACAGGGTATCGGCCCCAGCATTTT. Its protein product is CASRPSGTGYRPQHF.

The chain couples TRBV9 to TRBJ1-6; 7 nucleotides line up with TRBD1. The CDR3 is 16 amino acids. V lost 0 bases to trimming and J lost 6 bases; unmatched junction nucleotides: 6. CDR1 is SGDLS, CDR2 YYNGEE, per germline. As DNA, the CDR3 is TGTGCCAGCAGCGTAGAGACAGGGAAATCTAATTCACCCCTCCACTTT. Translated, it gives CASSVETGKSNSPLHF.

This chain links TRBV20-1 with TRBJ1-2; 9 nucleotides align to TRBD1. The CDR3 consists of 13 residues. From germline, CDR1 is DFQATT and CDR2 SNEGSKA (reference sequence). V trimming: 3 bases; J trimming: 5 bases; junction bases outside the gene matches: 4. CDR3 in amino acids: CSASWTGVYGYTF. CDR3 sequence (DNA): TGCAGTGCTAGTTGGACAGGGGTTTATGGCTACACCTTC.